This record covers a single T cell receptor beta chain. Measured with immunoSEQ multiplex PCR; TCRdb has only the in-frame clones, and not every one. The profile covers roughly 99,000 clones, with roughly 90% appearing a single time and approximately 9% taken by the ten largest. The entry originates in a study of T cell responses to AZD1222 COVID-19 vaccine. V was trimmed by 2 bases and J by 5 bases, leaving 13 bases between them. Germline V gives CDR1 LNHNV, CDR2 YYDKDF (reference sequence). The CDR3 is 15 amino acids. The clonotype was recovered from an adult who received the AZD1222 COVID-19 vaccine. This rearrangement joins TRBV15 to TRBJ2-4, with a possible D match to TRBD2 (5 bases). The sequences come from peripheral blood, collected 28 days after the second AZD1222 dose. CDR3 residues: CATSRYINGENIQYF. As DNA, the CDR3 is TGTGCCACCAGCAGATATATTAACGGGGAAAACATTCAGTACTTC.